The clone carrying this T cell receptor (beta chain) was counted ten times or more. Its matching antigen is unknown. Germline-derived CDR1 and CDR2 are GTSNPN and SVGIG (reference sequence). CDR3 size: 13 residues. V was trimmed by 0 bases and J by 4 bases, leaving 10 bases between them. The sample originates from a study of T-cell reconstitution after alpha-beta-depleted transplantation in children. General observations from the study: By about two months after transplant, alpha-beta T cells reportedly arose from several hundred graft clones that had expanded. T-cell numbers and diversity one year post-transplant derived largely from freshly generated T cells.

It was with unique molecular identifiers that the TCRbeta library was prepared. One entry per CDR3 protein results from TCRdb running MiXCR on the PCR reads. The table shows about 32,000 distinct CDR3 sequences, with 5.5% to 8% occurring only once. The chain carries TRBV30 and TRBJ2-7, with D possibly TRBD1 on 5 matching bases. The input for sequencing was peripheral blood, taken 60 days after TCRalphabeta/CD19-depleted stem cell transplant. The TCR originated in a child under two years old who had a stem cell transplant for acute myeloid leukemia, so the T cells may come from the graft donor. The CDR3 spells CAWSVGQGYEQYF. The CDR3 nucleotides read TGTGCCTGGAGTGTAGGCCAGGGATACGAGCAGTACTTC. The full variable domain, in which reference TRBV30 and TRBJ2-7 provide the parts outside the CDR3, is SQTIHQWPATLVQPVGSPLSLECTVEGTSNPNLYWYRQAAGRGLQLLFYSVGIGQISSEVPQNLSASRPQDRQFILSSKKLLLSDSGFYLCAWSVGQGYEQYFGPGTRLTVT.